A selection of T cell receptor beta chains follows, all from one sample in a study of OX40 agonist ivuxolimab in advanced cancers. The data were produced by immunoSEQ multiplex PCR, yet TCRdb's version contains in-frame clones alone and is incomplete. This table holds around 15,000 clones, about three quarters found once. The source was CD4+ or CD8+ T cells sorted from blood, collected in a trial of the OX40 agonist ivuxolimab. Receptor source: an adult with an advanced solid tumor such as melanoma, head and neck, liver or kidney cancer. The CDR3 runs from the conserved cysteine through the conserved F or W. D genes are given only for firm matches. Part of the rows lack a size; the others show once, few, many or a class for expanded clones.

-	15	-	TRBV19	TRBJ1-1	TGTGCCAGTAGTATAGACGCAGGGGACCCTCAAGGAGCTTTCTTT	CASSIDAGDPQGAFF
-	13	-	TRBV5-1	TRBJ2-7	TGCGCCAGCAGCCACGACACGTCCTACGAGCAGTACTTC	CASSHDTSYEQYF
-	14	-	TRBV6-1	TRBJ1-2	TGTGCTAGCAGTGAAGCCGGCAGAAACTATGGCTACACCTTC	CASSEAGRNYGYTF
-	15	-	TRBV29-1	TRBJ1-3	TGCAGCGTTGTCCTTCAGGGATACTCTGGAAACACCATATATTTT	CSVVLQGYSGNTIYF
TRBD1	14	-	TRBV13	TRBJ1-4	TGTGCCAGCAGCTCCGGGACAGATGGCGAAAAACTGTTTTTT	CASSSGTDGEKLFF
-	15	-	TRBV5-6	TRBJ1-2	TGTGCCAGCAGCTGGACAGCCGACTATAACTATGGCTACACCTTC	CASSWTADYNYGYTF
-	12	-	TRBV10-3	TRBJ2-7	TGTGCCATCAGTGAGAAAATGAACGAGCAGTACTTC	CAISEKMNEQYF
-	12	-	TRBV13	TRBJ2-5	TGTGCCAGCCGGGGGGCCACGGAGACCCAGTACTTC	CASRGATETQYF
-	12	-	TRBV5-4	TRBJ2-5	TGTGCCAGCAGCTTGACGGGGGAGACCCAGTACTTC	CASSLTGETQYF
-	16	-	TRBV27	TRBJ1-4	TGTGCCAGCAGTTTATACGCAGGGGCAACTAATGAAAAACTGTTTTTT	CASSLYAGATNEKLFF
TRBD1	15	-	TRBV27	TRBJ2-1	TGTGCCAGCAGACTAACAGGGGGCTCCTACAATGAGCAGTTCTTC	CASRLTGGSYNEQFF
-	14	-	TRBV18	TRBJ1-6	TGTGCCAGCTCACCAGGGGGTGATAATTCACCCCTCCACTTT	CASSPGGDNSPLHF
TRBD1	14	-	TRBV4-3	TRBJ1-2	TGCGCCAGCAGCCAAGATAGGACAGGCTATGGCTACACCTTC	CASSQDRTGYGYTF
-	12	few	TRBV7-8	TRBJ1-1	TGTGCCAGCAGCTCCCTGTCTGCTGAAGCTTTCTTT	CASSSLSAEAFF
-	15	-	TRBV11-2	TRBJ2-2	TGTGCCAGCAGCTTCCCGACAGGGAACACCGGGGAGCTGTTTTTT	CASSFPTGNTGELFF
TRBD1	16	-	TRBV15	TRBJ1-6	TGTGCCACCAGCAGCGGGACAGGGGATGGGAATTCACCCCTCCACTTT	CATSSGTGDGNSPLHF
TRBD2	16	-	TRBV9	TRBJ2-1	TGTGCCAGCAGCGCCCGCCCTAGCGGGGTATACAATGAGCAGTTCTTC	CASSARPSGVYNEQFF
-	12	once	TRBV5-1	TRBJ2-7	TGCGCCAGCAGCTCTACCTTGAGGGAGCAGTACTTC	CASSSTLREQYF
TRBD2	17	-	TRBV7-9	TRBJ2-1	TGTGCCAGCAGCTTAGCGCGGGGGATCAGCGGGTACAATGAGCAGTTCTTC	CASSLARGISGYNEQFF
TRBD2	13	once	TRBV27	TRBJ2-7	TGTGCCAGTAGCGGGGGGGCGGGGGACGAGCAGTACTTC	CASSGGAGDEQYF
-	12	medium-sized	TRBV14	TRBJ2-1	TGTGCCAGCAGCCAAGGAGACAATGAGCAGTTCTTC	CASSQGDNEQFF
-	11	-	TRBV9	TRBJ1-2	TGTGCCAGCCAGGGAGTGCGAGGCTACACCTTC	CASQGVRGYTF
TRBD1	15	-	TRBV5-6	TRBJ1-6	TGTGCCAGCAGCTTGGCCAGGACAGGGGGGAGGGCCCTCCACTTT	CASSLARTGGRALHF
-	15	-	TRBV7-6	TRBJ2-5	TGTGCCAGCAGCCCCAATGGACAGATTCGAGAGACCCAGTACTTC	CASSPNGQIRETQYF
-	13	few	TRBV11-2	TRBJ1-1	TGTGCCAGCAGCTTAAGCAGGGTAACTGAAGCTTTCTTT	CASSLSRVTEAFF
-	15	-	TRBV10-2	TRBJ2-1	TGCGCCAGCAGTACGGGGGACGACCCTTACAATGAGCAGTTCTTC	CASSTGDDPYNEQFF
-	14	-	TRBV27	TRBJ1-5	TGTGCCAGCAGTTTCATAGACAGCAATCAGCCCCAGCATTTT	CASSFIDSNQPQHF
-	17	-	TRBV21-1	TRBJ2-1	TGTGCCAGCAGCAAAGCATTAGTCAGGGGGTACTACAATGAGCAGTTCTTC	CASSKALVRGYYNEQFF
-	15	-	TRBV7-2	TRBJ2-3	TGTGCCAGCAGCTTAGCGTCTACCCTCACAGATACGCAGTATTTT	CASSLASTLTDTQYF
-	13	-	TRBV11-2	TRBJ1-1	TGTGCCAGCGCAACCCCAGGGGCCTTCGAAGCTTTCTTT	CASATPGAFEAFF
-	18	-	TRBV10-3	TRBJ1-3	TGTGCCATCAGTGCTTGGCGGGACACTACACACTCTGGAAACACCATATATTTT	CAISAWRDTTHSGNTIYF
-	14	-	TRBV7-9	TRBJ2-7	TGTGCCAGCAGCTTAGCTGGGACCCTCTACGAGCAGTACTTC	CASSLAGTLYEQYF
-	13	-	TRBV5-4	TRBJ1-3	TGTGCCAGCAGCACAGGGATGGGGGACACCATATATTTT	CASSTGMGDTIYF